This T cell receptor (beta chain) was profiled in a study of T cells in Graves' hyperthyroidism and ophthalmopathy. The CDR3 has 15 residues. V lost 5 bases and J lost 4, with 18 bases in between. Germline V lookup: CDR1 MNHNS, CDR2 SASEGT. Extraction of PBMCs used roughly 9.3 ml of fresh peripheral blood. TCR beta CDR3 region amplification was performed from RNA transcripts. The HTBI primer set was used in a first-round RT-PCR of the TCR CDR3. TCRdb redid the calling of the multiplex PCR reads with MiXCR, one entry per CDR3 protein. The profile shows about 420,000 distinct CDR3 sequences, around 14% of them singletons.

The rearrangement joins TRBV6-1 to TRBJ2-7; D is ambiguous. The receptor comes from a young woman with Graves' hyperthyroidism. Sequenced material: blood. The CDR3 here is CASSRSGLKSYEQYF. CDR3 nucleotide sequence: TGTGCCAGCAGTAGGTCTGGGCTGAAGTCATACGAGCAGTACTTC.